The rows below give T cell receptor beta chains drawn from one sample of a study of liver allograft versus peripheral blood T cells. MiXCR was run by TCRdb on the reads, yielding one entry per CDR3 protein. This sample has about 6,500 distinct CDR3 sequences, with about a sixth found just once. These receptors all stem from a human patient who had a liver transplant. The graft donor may have given rise to some T cells. Each CDR3 is given with its conserved first and last residue. The order of the fields is D gene, clone size, J gene, V gene, CDR3 length, CDR3 DNA, CDR3 protein. A D gene is named only where the DNA matches it firmly. Size tells how often a clone was seen (once, few, many) or the class of an expanded clone, and some rows leave it out.

D gene: .
clone size: few
J gene: TRBJ2-7
V gene: TRBV15
CDR3 length: 15
CDR3 DNA: TGTGCCACCAGCAGTCGAGGGGACATCTCCTACGAGCAGTACTTC
CDR3 protein: CATSSRGDISYEQYF

D gene: TRBD1
clone size: once
J gene: TRBJ1-1
V gene: TRBV18
CDR3 length: 16
CDR3 DNA: TGTGCCAGCTCCTACCGGGACAGGGGGGGGGACACTGAAGCTTTCTTT
CDR3 protein: CASSYRDRGGDTEAFF

D gene: TRBD1
clone size: medium-sized
J gene: TRBJ1-2
V gene: TRBV5-6
CDR3 length: 15
CDR3 DNA: TGTGCCACCTCGTCCGTGGGACAGGGCTTCTATGGCTACACCTTC
CDR3 protein: CATSSVGQGFYGYTF

D gene: .
clone size: .
J gene: TRBJ2-7
V gene: TRBV12-3/TRBV12-4
CDR3 length: 14
CDR3 DNA: TGTGCCAGCAGTTTAAGGTACAGTTCCTACGAGCAGTACTTC
CDR3 protein: CASSLRYSSYEQYF

D gene: TRBD1
clone size: many
J gene: TRBJ2-5
V gene: TRBV6-1
CDR3 length: 16
CDR3 DNA: TGTGCCAGCAGTGAAGCCAGGACAGGGTTTCAAGAGACCCAGTACTTC
CDR3 protein: CASSEARTGFQETQYF

D gene: .
clone size: many
J gene: TRBJ1-2
V gene: TRBV27
CDR3 length: 14
CDR3 DNA: TGTGCCAGCAGTTTATCACCCGGGGTGGGGGGCTACACCTTC
CDR3 protein: CASSLSPGVGGYTF

D gene: .
clone size: medium-sized
J gene: TRBJ2-2
V gene: TRBV24-1
CDR3 length: 14
CDR3 DNA: TGTGCCACCAGTGATTCAGGGTGGACCGGGGAGCTGTTTTTT
CDR3 protein: CATSDSGWTGELFF

D gene: TRBD1
clone size: .
J gene: TRBJ1-2
V gene: TRBV27
CDR3 length: 16
CDR3 DNA: TGTGCCAGCAGTTCCGGGACAGGGGCTATGGTCTATGGCTACACCTTC
CDR3 protein: CASSSGTGAMVYGYTF

D gene: TRBD1
clone size: few
J gene: TRBJ1-2
V gene: TRBV7-9
CDR3 length: 14
CDR3 DNA: TGTGCCAGCAGCCCGCCGGGACAGGGGTTTGGCTACACCTTC
CDR3 protein: CASSPPGQGFGYTF

D gene: .
clone size: .
J gene: TRBJ2-3
V gene: TRBV14
CDR3 length: 16
CDR3 DNA: TGTGCCAGCAGCCTTGGACAGGGAGGGAGCACAGATACGCAGTATTTT
CDR3 protein: CASSLGQGGSTDTQYF

D gene: .
clone size: medium-sized
J gene: TRBJ1-1
V gene: TRBV27
CDR3 length: 13
CDR3 DNA: TGTGCCAGCAGTTATAAGGGGAACACTGAAGCTTTCTTT
CDR3 protein: CASSYKGNTEAFF

D gene: .
clone size: .
J gene: TRBJ1-1
V gene: TRBV14
CDR3 length: 13
CDR3 DNA: TGTGCCAGCAGCCAATATGATAACGCTGAAGCTTTCTTT
CDR3 protein: CASSQYDNAEAFF

D gene: .
clone size: many
J gene: TRBJ1-4
V gene: TRBV19
CDR3 length: 11
CDR3 DNA: TGTGCCAGCCGAATGGGAGAAAAACTGTTTTTT
CDR3 protein: CASRMGEKLFF

D gene: .
clone size: many
J gene: TRBJ1-1
V gene: TRBV7-9
CDR3 length: 14
CDR3 DNA: TGTGCCAGCAGCCAGAGGGGGGGACGTCCTGAAGCTTTCTTT
CDR3 protein: CASSQRGGRPEAFF